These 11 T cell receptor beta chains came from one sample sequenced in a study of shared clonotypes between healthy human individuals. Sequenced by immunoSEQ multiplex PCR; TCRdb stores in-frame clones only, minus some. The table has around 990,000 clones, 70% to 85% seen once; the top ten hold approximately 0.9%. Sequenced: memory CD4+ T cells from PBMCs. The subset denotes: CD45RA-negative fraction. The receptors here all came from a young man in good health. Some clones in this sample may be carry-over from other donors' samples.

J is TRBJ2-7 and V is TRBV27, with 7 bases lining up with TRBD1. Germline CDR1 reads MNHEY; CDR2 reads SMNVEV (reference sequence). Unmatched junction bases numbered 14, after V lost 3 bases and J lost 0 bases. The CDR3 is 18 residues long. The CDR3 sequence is CASSFKGPGTAYSYEQYF. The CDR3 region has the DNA TGTGCCAGCAGTTTCAAGGGACCCGGGACAGCTTACTCCTACGAGCAGTACTTC.

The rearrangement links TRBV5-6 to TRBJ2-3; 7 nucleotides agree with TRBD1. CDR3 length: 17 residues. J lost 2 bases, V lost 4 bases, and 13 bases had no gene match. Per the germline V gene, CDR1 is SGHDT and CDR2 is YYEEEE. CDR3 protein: CASSPAPGTAYTDTQYF. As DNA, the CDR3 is TGTGCCAGCAGCCCGGCACCCGGGACAGCCTACACAGATACGCAGTATTTT.

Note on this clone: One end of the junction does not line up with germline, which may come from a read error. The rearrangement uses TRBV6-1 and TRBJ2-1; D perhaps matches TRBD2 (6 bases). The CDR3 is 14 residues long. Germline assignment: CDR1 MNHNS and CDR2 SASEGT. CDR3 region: CASSEERVKAGALF. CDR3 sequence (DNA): TGTGCCAGCAGTGAAGAACGGGTGAAAGCGGGTGCGCTCTTC.

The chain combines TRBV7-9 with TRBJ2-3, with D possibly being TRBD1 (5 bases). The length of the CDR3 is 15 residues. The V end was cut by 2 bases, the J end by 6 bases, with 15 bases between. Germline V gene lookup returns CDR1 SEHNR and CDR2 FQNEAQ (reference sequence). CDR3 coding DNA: TGTGCCAGCAGCTTAATGTCCCAGGGTGGGGATACGCAGTATTTT. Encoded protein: CASSLMSQGGDTQYF. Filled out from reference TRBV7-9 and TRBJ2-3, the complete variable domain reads DTGVSQNPRHKITKRGQNVTFRCDPISEHNRLYWYRQTLGQGPEFLTYFQNEAQLEKSRLLSDRFSAERPKGSFSTLEIQRTEQGDSAMYLCASSLMSQGGDTQYFGPGTRLTVL.

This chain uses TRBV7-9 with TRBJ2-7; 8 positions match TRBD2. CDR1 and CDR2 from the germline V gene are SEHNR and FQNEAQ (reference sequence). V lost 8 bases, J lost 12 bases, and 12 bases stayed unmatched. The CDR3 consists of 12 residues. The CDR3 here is CASGPSGLGPYF. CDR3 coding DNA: TGTGCCAGCGGCCCCTCGGGACTAGGTCCGTACTTC.

In DNA, the CDR3 is TGCGCCAGCAGCTTGTCCCCCGCTCTAGCGGGGGGATACAATGAGCAGTTCTTC. Amino acids: CASSLSPALAGGYNEQFF. This chain uses TRBV5-1 with TRBJ2-1; 11 nucleotides agree with TRBD2. The CDR3 totals 18 residues. V shed 1 base, J shed 4 bases, and the junction held 10 bases outside the gene matches. Germline assignment: CDR1 SGHRS and CDR2 YFSETQ.

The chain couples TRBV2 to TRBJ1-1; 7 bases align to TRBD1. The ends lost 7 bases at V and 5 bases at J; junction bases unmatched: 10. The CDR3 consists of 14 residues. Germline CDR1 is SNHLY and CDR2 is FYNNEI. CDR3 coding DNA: TGTGCCAGCAAAAAGGGTCAGGGGGGGACTGAAGCTTTCTTT. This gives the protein CASKKGQGGTEAFF.

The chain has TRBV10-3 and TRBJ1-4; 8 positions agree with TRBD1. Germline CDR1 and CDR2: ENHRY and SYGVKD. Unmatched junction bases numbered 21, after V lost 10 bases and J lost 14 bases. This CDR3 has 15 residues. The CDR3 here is CATHRPGTGASGLFF. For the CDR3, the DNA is TGTGCCACCCACCGGCCCGGGACAGGCGCCTCAGGGCTGTTTTTT.

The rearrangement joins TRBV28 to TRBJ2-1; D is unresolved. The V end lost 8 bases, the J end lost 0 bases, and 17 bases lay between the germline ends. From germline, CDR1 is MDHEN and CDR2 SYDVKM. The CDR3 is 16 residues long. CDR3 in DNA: TGTGCCAGCCAAGATGGACGGACGAGCTCCTACAATGAGCAGTTCTTC. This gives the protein CASQDGRTSSYNEQFF.

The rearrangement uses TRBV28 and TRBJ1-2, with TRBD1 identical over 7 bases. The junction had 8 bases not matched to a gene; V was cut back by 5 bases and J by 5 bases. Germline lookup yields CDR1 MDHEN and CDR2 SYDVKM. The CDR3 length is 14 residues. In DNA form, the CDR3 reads TGTGCCAGCAGTCTCGACGGGACAGCTTATGGCTACACCTTC. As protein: CASSLDGTAYGYTF.

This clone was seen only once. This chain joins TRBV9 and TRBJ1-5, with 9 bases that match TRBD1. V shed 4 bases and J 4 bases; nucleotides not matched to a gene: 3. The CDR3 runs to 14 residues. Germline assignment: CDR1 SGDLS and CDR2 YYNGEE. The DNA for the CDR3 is TGTGCCAGCAGCTATGGGACAGGGAATCAGCCCCAGCATTTT. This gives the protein CASSYGTGNQPQHF.